This entry is about one T cell receptor (beta chain). The read is 3 residues too short to cover the CDR3 end, so that end is filled in from the germline J gene. Looked up from germline, CDR1 is DFQATT and CDR2 is SNEGSKA (reference sequence). V lost 7 bases to trimming and J lost 1 base, with 12 bases between them. This CDR3 comprises 13 residues. All donors had a single incident cervical HPV16 infection, not prevalent. TCRdb's table, derived via immunoSEQ multiplex PCR, lists solely in-frame clones and lacks some. This sample's table has some 40,000 clones. The data derive from a study of T cells in women clearing cervical HPV infection.

The TCR sequence derives from a woman between 18 and 70 years old with a cervical HPV16 infection that either progressed to CIN3+ or cleared (not recorded which). Sequencing used blood buffy coat. V is TRBV20-1 and J is TRBJ2-3; D is ambiguous. Partial CDR3 DNA: TGCAGTGGAAGCTTTACCGGCACAGATACG. Amino acid sequence: CSGSFTGTDT. The whole CDR3 region reads CSGSFTGTDTQYF.